These 25 T cell receptor beta chains share one sample of origin, sequenced in a study of cytomegalovirus exposure and HLA in healthy donors. The data were produced by immunoSEQ multiplex PCR, yet TCRdb's version contains in-frame clones alone and is incomplete. Of roughly 45,000 clones in the sample, 85% to 95% were seen once. Input material: PBMCs. The source is a woman aged 18-30 years in good health and CMV-seropositive.

CDR3 region: CAWSVGGLAKNIQYF. The CDR3 region has the DNA TGTGCCTGGAGTGTAGGAGGCCTAGCCAAAAACATTCAGTACTTC. The chain is built from TRBV30 and TRBJ2-4; D might be TRBD2 (5 bases). The CDR3 contains 15 residues. The V end was cut by 0 bases, the J end by 0 bases, with 9 bases between. The germline V gene encodes CDR1 GTSNPN and CDR2 SVGIG (reference sequence).

The V gene is TRBV18, the J gene TRBJ1-1; D is undetermined. The CDR3 totals 15 residues. The V gene's germline CDR1 is KGHSH and CDR2 LQKENI. Trimming shortened V by 1 base and J by 4 bases, and 13 bases separated the two germline ends. The CDR3 spells CASSPLPVPGTEAFF. The CDR3 nucleotides are TGTGCCAGCTCACCACTTCCGGTCCCGGGCACTGAAGCTTTCTTT.

The chain joins TRBV19 to TRBJ2-7; a weak D match, TRBD2 (5 bases). Germline V gene sequence: CDR1 LNHDA, CDR2 SQIVND (reference sequence). V shed 5 bases and J shed 0 bases, with 11 bases lying between them. The CDR3 is 14 amino acids. The DNA of the CDR3 is TGTGCCAGTAGTTCCAGGACTGACTCCTACGAGCAGTACTTC. Translated: CASSSRTDSYEQYF.

The rearrangement uses TRBV28 and TRBJ1-2; perhaps TRBD1 as D (5 bases). The CDR3 length is 17 residues. The germline V and J ends were trimmed by 2 bases and 8 bases, with 24 bases remaining between them. Germline V gene lookup returns CDR1 MDHEN and CDR2 SYDVKM. DNA of the CDR3: TGTGCCAGCAGTTTAATGGGAGGGGTGGGCGACTATTGGGGCTACACCTTC. Translation gives CASSLMGGVGDYWGYTF.

The chain has TRBV9 and TRBJ2-1; perhaps TRBD2 as D (5 bases). Looked up from germline, CDR1 is SGDLS and CDR2 is YYNGEE. This CDR3 is built from 12 residues. V lost 0 bases, J lost 9 bases, and 7 bases lay in between. The DNA of the CDR3 is TGTGCCAGCAGCGTAGGTGGGAGTGAGCAGTTCTTC. Its translation is CASSVGGSEQFF.

This clone was counted once. This chain connects TRBV5-4 to TRBJ2-3; 10 positions match TRBD2. The CDR3 spans 16 residues. Germline loops: CDR1 SGHNT, CDR2 YYREEE (reference sequence). The trim removed 6 bases at V and 1 base at J, leaving 8 bases unmatched. DNA of the CDR3: TGTGCCAGCAAGCGGGAGGGCATCCTGGGCACAGATACGCAGTATTTT. Translating it yields CASKREGILGTDTQYF.

This sequence joins TRBV5-1 and TRBJ2-7; D possibly corresponds to TRBD2 (5 bases). Trimming stripped 1 base from V and 0 bases from J, with 11 bases between. There are 15 residues in the CDR3. CDR1 and CDR2 (germline): SGHRS, YFSETQ. The CDR3 region is CASSLWSGSSYEQYF. The CDR3, as DNA: TGCGCCAGCAGCTTGTGGTCGGGGAGCTCCTACGAGCAGTACTTC.

This sequence joins TRBV19 and TRBJ2-2; tentative D call: TRBD2 (6 bases). The CDR3 covers 15 residues. Germline V gene data show CDR1 as LNHDA and CDR2 as SQIVND (reference sequence). V was pared by 1 base and J by 4 bases, with 10 bases between. In nucleotides, the CDR3 is TGTGCCAGTAGTATAGCGGGGGACGCCACCGGGGAGCTGTTTTTT. It codes for CASSIAGDATGELFF. The full variable domain, with the rest looked up from reference TRBV19 and TRBJ2-2, is DGGITQSPKYLFRKEGQNVTLSCEQNLNHDAMYWYRQDPGQGLRLIYYSQIVNDFQKGDIAEGYSVSREKKESFPLTVTSAQKNPTAFYLCASSIAGDATGELFFGEGSRLTVL.

This sequence joins TRBV5-1 and TRBJ2-1; 8 bases align to TRBD2. V lost 2 bases to trimming and J lost 9 bases; unmatched junction nucleotides: 13. CDR3 length: 16 residues. CDR1 is SGHRS and CDR2 is YFSETQ in the germline V gene. This CDR3 reads CASSLGTRKGGPEQFF. The CDR3 bases are TGCGCCAGCAGCTTAGGGACTAGGAAAGGAGGGCCTGAGCAGTTCTTC. The full variable domain, completed using reference TRBV5-1 and TRBJ2-1, is KAGVTQTPRYLIKTRGQQVTLSCSPISGHRSVSWYQQTPGQGLQFLFEYFSETQRNKGNFPGRFSGRQFSNSRSEMNVSTLELGDSALYLCASSLGTRKGGPEQFFGPGTRLTVL.

The chain carries TRBV11-3 and TRBJ2-2; D might be TRBD2 (6 bases). The V end was cut by 5 bases, the J end by 6 bases, with 10 bases between. The CDR3 loop spans 13 amino acids. The germline V gene has CDR1 SGHNT and CDR2 YENEEA. As DNA, the CDR3 is TGTGCCAGCAGCCCACGGGGGTCCGGGGAGCTGTTTTTT. This translates into CASSPRGSGELFF.

The rearrangement joins TRBV10-3 to TRBJ2-7, with D possibly matching TRBD1 (5 bases). In germline, CDR1 is ENHRY, CDR2 SYGVKD. The CDR3 is 13 residues long. The V end lost 10 bases, the J end lost 3 bases, and 16 bases lay between the germline ends. The CDR3 DNA is TGTGCCACCGAGTTACAGGTTGGCTACGAGCAGTACTTC. Its translation is CATELQVGYEQYF.

The CDR3 coding sequence is TGTGCCAGCAGTCAGACTACTGCCGACAATGAGCAGTTCTTC. Translated, it gives CASSQTTADNEQFF. This chain connects TRBV6-6 to TRBJ2-1; D might be TRBD2 (5 bases). Between the trimmed V and J ends, which lost 5 bases and 5 bases, there was a span of 13 bases. The CDR3 has 14 amino acids. The germline V gene encodes CDR1 MNHNY and CDR2 SVGAGI (reference sequence).

The chain recombines TRBV4-1 with TRBJ2-2; a possible D gene is TRBD2 (6 bases). This CDR3 is built from 16 residues. Deletions cut 5 bases from V and 0 bases from J, with 13 bases between. Germline V gene data show CDR1 as MGHRA and CDR2 as YSYEKL. CDR3 amino acids: CASSGFGGTNTGELFF. As DNA, the CDR3 is TGCGCCAGCAGCGGGTTTGGCGGGACGAACACCGGGGAGCTGTTTTTT.

The J gene is TRBJ2-3, the V gene TRBV27; TRBD1 matches 7 bases. The CDR3 spans 17 residues. Trimming at V came to 5 bases and at J to 2 bases, leaving 13 bases not matched to a gene. Germline V gene lookup returns CDR1 MNHEY and CDR2 SMNVEV (reference sequence). CDR3 region: CASSLDRPAYYTDTQYF. Here the CDR3 DNA reads TGTGCCAGCAGTCTGGACAGGCCCGCTTATTACACAGATACGCAGTATTTT.

This clone is medium-sized within its sample. The rearrangement joins TRBV6-4 to TRBJ2-1; 11 positions agree with TRBD2. Looked up from germline, CDR1 is MRHNA and CDR2 is SNTAGT. The CDR3 runs to 15 residues. The ends lost 3 bases at V and 4 bases at J; junction bases unmatched: 2. Here the CDR3 reads CASSEVAGGYNEQFF. Written as DNA, the CDR3 is TGTGCCAGCAGTGAGGTAGCGGGAGGGTACAATGAGCAGTTCTTC.

The chain carries TRBV27 and TRBJ2-1; weak D call: TRBD1 (5 bases). The length of the CDR3 is 12 residues. With 3 bases removed from V and 5 bases from J, the gap between germline ends came to 5 bases. Germline CDR1 MNHEY, CDR2 SMNVEV (reference sequence). This CDR3 reads CASSLGHNEQFF. In DNA, the CDR3 is TGTGCCAGCAGTTTGGGGCACAATGAGCAGTTCTTC.

The chain links TRBV7-3 to TRBJ2-1; TRBD1 aligns across 12 bases. Losses at the gene ends were 2 bases for V and 8 bases for J; bases not matched to a gene: 4. The CDR3 is made up of 15 amino acids. Germline assignment: CDR1 SGHTA and CDR2 FQGTGA. The chain's CDR3 is CASSLGGQGADEQFF. CDR3 in DNA: TGTGCCAGCAGCTTAGGGGGACAGGGGGCAGATGAGCAGTTCTTC.

The rearrangement links TRBV30 to TRBJ1-2; D remains unclear. There are 11 residues in the CDR3. Trimming removed 5 bases from V and 4 bases from J, with 8 bases in between. Germline-derived CDR1 and CDR2 are GTSNPN and SVGIG (reference sequence). CDR3 residues: CAWVGVYGYTF. CDR3 nucleotides: TGTGCCTGGGTCGGGGTCTATGGCTACACCTTC.

V gene TRBV11-2 combines with J gene TRBJ2-3; a possible D gene is TRBD2 (6 bases). The CDR3 is 16 amino acids. Trimming stripped 0 bases from V and 2 bases from J, with 12 bases between. Germline values: CDR1 SGHAT, CDR2 FQNNGV. The CDR3 reads CASSLDLAGFTDTQYF. Here the CDR3 DNA reads TGTGCCAGCAGCTTAGATCTTGCGGGGTTCACAGATACGCAGTATTTT.

This clone was seen a single time. The genes are TRBV19 and TRBJ1-2; D is undetermined. The CDR3 extends over 12 amino acids. Germline CDR1 and CDR2: LNHDA and SQIVND (reference sequence). Between the trimmed V and J ends, which lost 6 bases and 8 bases, there was a span of 13 bases. CDR3 bases: TGTGCCAGTAGCCTACTACTCGGGGGCTACACCTTC. Translating gives CASSLLLGGYTF.

V gene TRBV19 combines with J gene TRBJ2-1, with TRBD2 identical over 10 bases. Looked up from germline, CDR1 is LNHDA and CDR2 is SQIVND (reference sequence). This CDR3 region has 14 residues. With 6 bases clipped from V and 7 bases from J, the junction kept 6 bases outside the gene matches. CDR3 sequence reads: CASRLAGMENEQFF. The CDR3 region has the DNA TGTGCCAGTAGACTAGCGGGAATGGAGAATGAGCAGTTCTTC. Full variable domain (missing parts from reference TRBV19 and TRBJ2-1): DGGITQSPKYLFRKEGQNVTLSCEQNLNHDAMYWYRQDPGQGLRLIYYSQIVNDFQKGDIAEGYSVSREKKESFPLTVTSAQKNPTAFYLCASRLAGMENEQFFGPGTRLTVL.

The CDR3 sequence is CASMGAGDTQYF. The DNA of the CDR3 is TGTGCCAGCATGGGGGCAGGGGATACGCAGTATTTT. V gene TRBV6-6 combines with J gene TRBJ2-3, with D possibly matching TRBD1 (6 bases). This CDR3 has 12 amino acids. The germline CDR1 and CDR2 sequences are MNHNY and SVGAGI (reference sequence). V lost 7 bases and J 6 bases, leaving 11 bases between the germline ends.

The chain employs TRBV30 and TRBJ1-4, with D possibly matching TRBD1 (6 bases). CDR3 length equals 14 residues. The V end lost 0 bases, the J end lost 6 bases, and 11 bases lay between the germline ends. The germline CDR1 and CDR2 sequences are GTSNPN and SVGIG (reference sequence). CDR3 nucleotide sequence: TGTGCCTGGAGTGTAACAGGGAGTCATGAAAAACTGTTTTTT. This translates into CAWSVTGSHEKLFF. Full variable domain (rest looked up from reference TRBV30 and TRBJ1-4): SQTIHQWPATLVQPVGSPLSLECTVEGTSNPNLYWYRQAAGRGLQLLFYSVGIGQISSEVPQNLSASRPQDRQFILSSKKLLLSDSGFYLCAWSVTGSHEKLFFGSGTQLSVL.

Only one count was recorded for this clone. V is TRBV19 and J is TRBJ1-5; D may be TRBD1 (5 bases). Germline V gives CDR1 LNHDA, CDR2 SQIVND (reference sequence). The CDR3 consists of 15 residues. V dropped 4 bases and J dropped 3 bases, with 13 bases sitting between them. The CDR3 DNA follows: TGTGCCAGTAGTAGCCTAGGGGTCTCCAATCAGCCCCAGCATTTT. This sequence encodes CASSSLGVSNQPQHF. Full variable domain (missing parts from reference TRBV19 and TRBJ1-5): DGGITQSPKYLFRKEGQNVTLSCEQNLNHDAMYWYRQDPGQGLRLIYYSQIVNDFQKGDIAEGYSVSREKKESFPLTVTSAQKNPTAFYLCASSSLGVSNQPQHFGDGTRLSIL.

This chain joins TRBV15 and TRBJ2-3; 13 positions agree with TRBD2. V was clipped by 0 bases and J by 4 bases; unmatched bases: 7. Germline CDR1 is LNHNV and CDR2 is YYDKDF (reference sequence). The CDR3 spans 18 residues. In DNA, the CDR3 is TGTGCCACCAGCAGAGATATGGGACTAGCGGGAAAGGCAGATACGCAGTATTTT. Protein product: CATSRDMGLAGKADTQYF. Based on the CDR3 plus reference TRBV15 and TRBJ2-3, the full variable domain is DAMVIQNPRYQVTQFGKPVTLSCSQTLNHNVMYWYQQKSSQAPKLLFHYYDKDFNNEADTPDNFQSRRPNTSFCFLDIRSPGLGDTAMYLCATSRDMGLAGKADTQYFGPGTRLTVL.